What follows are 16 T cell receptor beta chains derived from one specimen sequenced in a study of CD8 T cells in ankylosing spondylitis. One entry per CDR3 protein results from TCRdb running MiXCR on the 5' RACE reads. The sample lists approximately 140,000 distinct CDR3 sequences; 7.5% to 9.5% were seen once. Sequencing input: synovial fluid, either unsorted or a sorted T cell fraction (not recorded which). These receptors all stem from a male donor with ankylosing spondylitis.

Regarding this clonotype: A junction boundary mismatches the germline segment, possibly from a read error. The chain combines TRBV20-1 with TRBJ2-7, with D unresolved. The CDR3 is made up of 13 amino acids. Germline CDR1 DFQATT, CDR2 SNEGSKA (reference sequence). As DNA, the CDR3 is TGCAGTGCTAGAGGAAGGAAGACCCACGAGCAGAACTTC. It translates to CSARGRKTHEQNF.

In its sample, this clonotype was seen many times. Written as DNA, the CDR3 is TGTGCCAGCAGTTACCCGACAGGGCAAGAGACCCAGTACTTC. It yields the protein CASSYPTGQETQYF. The V and J genes are TRBV6-2 or TRBV6-3 and TRBJ2-5; 7 bases map to TRBD1. J gave up 2 bases and V 2 bases, and 2 bases lay outside the gene matches. Looked up from germline, CDR1 is MNHEY and CDR2 is SVGEGT. There are 14 residues in the CDR3.

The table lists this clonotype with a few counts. The chain's CDR3 is CASSFGPNEKLFF. Written as DNA, the CDR3 is TGTGCCAGCAGCTTCGGGCCTAATGAAAAACTGTTTTTT. The chain has TRBV9 and TRBJ1-4; D unclear. V gave up 4 bases and J gave up 3 bases, with 7 bases separating them. The CDR3 contains 13 residues. Germline CDR1 SGDLS, CDR2 YYNGEE. Based on the CDR3 plus reference TRBV9 and TRBJ1-4, the full variable domain is DSGVTQTPKHLITATGQRVTLRCSPRSGDLSVYWYQQSLDQGLQFLIQYYNGEERAKGNILERFSAQQFPDLHSELNLSSLELGDSALYFCASSFGPNEKLFFGSGTQLSVL.

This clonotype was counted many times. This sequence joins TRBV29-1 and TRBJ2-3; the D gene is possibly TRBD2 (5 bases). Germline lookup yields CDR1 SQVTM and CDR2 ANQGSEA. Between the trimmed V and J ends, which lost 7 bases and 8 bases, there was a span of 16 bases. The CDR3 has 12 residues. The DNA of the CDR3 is TGCAGCGGAACGGGATGGATGGGTACGCAGTATTTT. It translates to CSGTGWMGTQYF.

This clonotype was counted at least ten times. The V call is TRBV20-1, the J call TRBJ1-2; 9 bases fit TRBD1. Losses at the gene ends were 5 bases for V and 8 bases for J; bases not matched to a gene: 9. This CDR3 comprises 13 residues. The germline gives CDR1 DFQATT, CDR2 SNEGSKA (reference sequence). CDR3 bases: TGCAGTGCTCCTGCCTGGACAGGGGAAGGCTACACCTTC. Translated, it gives CSAPAWTGEGYTF.

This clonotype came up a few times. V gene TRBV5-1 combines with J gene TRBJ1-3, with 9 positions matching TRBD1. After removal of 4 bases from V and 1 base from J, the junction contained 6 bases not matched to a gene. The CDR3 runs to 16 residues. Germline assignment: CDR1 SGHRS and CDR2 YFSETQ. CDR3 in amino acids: CASSRWTGDSGNTIYF. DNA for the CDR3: TGCGCCAGCAGCCGTTGGACAGGGGATTCTGGAAACACCATATATTTT.

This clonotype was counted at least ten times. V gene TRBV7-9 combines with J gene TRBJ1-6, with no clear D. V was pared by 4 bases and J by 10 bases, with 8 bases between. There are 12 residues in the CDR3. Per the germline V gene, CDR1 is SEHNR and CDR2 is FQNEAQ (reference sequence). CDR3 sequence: CASSSVSSPLHF. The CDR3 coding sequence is TGTGCCAGCAGCTCAGTGTCATCACCCCTCCACTTT.

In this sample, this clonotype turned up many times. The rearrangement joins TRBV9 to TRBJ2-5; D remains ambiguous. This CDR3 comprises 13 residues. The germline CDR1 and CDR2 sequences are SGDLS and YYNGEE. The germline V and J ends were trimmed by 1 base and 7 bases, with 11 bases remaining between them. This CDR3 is CASSVRPLGTQYF. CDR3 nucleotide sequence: TGTGCCAGCAGCGTACGACCCTTGGGGACCCAGTACTTC.

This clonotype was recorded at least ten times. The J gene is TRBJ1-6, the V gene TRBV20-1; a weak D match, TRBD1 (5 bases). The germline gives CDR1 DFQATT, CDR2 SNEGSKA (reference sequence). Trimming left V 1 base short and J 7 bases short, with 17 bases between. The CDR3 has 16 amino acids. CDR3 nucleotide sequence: TGCAGTGCTAGAGTACCCAGGGAGAGTAGCAATTCACCCCTCCACTTT. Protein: CSARVPRESSNSPLHF.

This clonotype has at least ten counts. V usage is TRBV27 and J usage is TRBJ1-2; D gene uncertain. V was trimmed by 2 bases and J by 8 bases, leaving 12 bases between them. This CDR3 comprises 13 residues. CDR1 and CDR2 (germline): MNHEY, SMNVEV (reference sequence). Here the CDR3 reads CASSLNDMTGYTF. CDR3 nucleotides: TGTGCCAGCAGTTTAAACGACATGACCGGCTACACCTTC.

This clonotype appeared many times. Written as DNA, the CDR3 is TGTGCCAGCAGCAACGCGGGGGCACAGAACACTGAAGCTTTCTTT. Translation: CASSNAGAQNTEAFF. This chain uses TRBV21-1 with TRBJ1-1; the D call of TRBD1 is as the table states it, not checked on the DNA. TRBV21-1 is listed as a pseudogene. The CDR3 is made up of 15 amino acids.

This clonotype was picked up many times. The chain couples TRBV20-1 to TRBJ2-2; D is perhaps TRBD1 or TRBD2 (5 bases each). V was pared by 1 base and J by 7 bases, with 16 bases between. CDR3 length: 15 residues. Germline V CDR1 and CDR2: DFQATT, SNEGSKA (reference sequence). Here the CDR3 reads CSARAAGKQVGELFF. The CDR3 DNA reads TGCAGTGCTAGAGCGGCGGGTAAACAGGTCGGGGAGCTGTTTTTT.

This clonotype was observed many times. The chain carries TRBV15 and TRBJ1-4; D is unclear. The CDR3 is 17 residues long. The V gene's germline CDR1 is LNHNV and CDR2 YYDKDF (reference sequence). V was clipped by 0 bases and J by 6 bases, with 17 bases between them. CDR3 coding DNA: TGTGCCACCAGCAGAGATGTGCCACAGAATGGGGATGAAAAACTGTTTTTT. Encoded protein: CATSRDVPQNGDEKLFF.

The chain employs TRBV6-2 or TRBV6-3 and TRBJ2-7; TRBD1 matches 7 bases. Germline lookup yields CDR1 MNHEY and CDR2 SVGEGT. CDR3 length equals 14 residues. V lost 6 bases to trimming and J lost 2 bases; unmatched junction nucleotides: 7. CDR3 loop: CASSRPGTAYEQYF. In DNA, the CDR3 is TGTGCCAGCAGCCGTCCCGGGACAGCCTACGAGCAGTACTTC.

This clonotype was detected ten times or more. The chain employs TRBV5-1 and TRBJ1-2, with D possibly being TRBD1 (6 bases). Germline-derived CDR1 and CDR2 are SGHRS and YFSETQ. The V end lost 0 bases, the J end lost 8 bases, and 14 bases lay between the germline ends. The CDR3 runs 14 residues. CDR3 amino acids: CASSLEAGENGYTF. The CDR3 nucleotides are TGCGCCAGCAGCTTGGAGGCAGGGGAGAACGGCTACACCTTC.

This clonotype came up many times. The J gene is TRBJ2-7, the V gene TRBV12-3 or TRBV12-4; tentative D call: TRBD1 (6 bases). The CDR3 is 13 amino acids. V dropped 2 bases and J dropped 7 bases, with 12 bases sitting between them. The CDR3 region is CASSLPAGVEQYF. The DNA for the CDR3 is TGTGCCAGCAGTTTACCGGCAGGGGTAGAGCAGTACTTC.